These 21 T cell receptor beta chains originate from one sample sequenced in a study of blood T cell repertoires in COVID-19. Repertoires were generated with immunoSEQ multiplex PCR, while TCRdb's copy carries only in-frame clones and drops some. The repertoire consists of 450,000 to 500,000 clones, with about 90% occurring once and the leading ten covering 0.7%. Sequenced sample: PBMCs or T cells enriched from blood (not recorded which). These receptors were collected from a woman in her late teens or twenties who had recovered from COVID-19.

CDR3 bases: TGTGCCAGCAGCCAGGGACTTAAGGAGACCCAGTACTTC. It yields the protein CASSQGLKETQYF. The chain joins TRBV7-2 to TRBJ2-5, with a weak D call TRBD2 (6 bases). Germline CDR1 is SGHTA and CDR2 is FQGNSA. Deletions cut 5 bases from V and 5 bases from J, with 12 bases between. The CDR3 sequence is 13 residues long.

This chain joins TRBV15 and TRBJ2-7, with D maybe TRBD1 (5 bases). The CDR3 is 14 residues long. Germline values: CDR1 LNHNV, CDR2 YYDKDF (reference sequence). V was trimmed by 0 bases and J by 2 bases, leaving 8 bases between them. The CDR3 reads CATSRDQTAYEQYF. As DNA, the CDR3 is TGTGCCACCAGCAGAGATCAGACAGCCTACGAGCAGTACTTC.

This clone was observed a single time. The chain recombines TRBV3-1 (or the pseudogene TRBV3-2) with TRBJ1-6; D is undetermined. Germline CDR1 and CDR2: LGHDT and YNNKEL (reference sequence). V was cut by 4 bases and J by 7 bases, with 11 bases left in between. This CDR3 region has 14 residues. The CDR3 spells CASSRARENSPLHF. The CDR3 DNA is TGTGCCAGCAGCCGGGCCCGTGAAAATTCACCCCTCCACTTT.

The CDR3 here is CASSFLSNEQFF. The CDR3 DNA reads as TGTGCCAGCAGCTTCCTTAGCAATGAGCAGTTCTTC. The V call is TRBV7-6, the J call TRBJ2-1; unclear D gene. V lost 3 bases and J lost 6, with 6 bases in between. Germline V gene data show CDR1 as SGHVS and CDR2 as FNYEAQ. This CDR3 is built from 12 residues.

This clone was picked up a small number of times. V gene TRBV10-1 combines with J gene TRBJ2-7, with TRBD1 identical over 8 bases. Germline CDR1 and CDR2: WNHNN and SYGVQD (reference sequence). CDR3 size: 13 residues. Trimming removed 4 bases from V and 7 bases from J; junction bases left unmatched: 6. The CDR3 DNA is TGCGCCAGCAGTGCAGGGGGCCTGGGTGAGCAGTACTTC. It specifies CASSAGGLGEQYF.

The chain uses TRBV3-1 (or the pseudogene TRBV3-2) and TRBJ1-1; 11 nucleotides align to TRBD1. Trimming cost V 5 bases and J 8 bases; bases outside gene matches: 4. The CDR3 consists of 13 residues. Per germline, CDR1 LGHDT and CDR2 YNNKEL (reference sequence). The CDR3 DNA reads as TGTGCCAGCAGCTTGGGACAGGGGGGAGAAGCTTTCTTT. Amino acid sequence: CASSLGQGGEAFF.

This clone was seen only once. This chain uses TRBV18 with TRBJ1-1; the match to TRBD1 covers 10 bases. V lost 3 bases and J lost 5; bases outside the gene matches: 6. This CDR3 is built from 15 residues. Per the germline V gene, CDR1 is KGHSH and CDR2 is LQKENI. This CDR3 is CASSPATGGLTEAFF. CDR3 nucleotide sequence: TGTGCCAGCTCACCTGCGACAGGGGGCTTGACTGAAGCTTTCTTT. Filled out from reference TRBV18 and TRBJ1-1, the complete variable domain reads NAGVMQNPRHLVRRRGQEARLRCSPMKGHSHVYWYRQLPEEGLKFMVYLQKENIIDESGMPKERFSAEFPKEGPSILRIQQVVRGDSAAYFCASSPATGGLTEAFFGQGTRLTVV.

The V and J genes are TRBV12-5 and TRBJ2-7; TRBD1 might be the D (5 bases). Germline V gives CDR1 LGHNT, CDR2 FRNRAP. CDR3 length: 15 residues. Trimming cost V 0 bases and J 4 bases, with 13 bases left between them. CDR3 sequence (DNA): TGTGCTAGTGGTTTGGTACAAGGGGCCTTTTACGAGCAGTACTTC. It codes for CASGLVQGAFYEQYF.

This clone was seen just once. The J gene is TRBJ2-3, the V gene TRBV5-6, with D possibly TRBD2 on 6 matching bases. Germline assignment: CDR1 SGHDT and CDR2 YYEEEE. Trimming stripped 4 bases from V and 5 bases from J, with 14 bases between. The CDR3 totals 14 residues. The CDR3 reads CASSQRLVQDTQYF. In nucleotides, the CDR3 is TGTGCCAGCAGCCAAAGACTAGTTCAAGATACGCAGTATTTT.

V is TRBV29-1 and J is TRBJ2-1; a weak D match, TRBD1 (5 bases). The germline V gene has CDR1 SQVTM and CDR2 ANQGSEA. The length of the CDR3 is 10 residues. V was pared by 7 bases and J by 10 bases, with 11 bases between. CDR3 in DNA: TGCAGCGGCAGGGTAGGGGAGCAGTTCTTC. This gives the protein CSGRVGEQFF.

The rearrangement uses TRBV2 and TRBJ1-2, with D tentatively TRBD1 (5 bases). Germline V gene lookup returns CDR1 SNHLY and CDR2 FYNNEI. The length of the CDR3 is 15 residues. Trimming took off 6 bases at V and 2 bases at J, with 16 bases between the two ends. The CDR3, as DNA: TGTGCCAGCAGATGGGGCCCAAAAGAGAACTATGGCTACACCTTC. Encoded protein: CASRWGPKENYGYTF.

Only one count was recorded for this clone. The CDR3: CASSYRRGGVSDTQYF. CDR3 bases: TGTGCCAGCAGTTATAGGCGGGGGGGCGTATCAGATACGCAGTATTTT. The chain links TRBV6-2 or TRBV6-3 to TRBJ2-3; 9 positions match TRBD2. The V segment lost 3 bases and the J segment 4 bases; nucleotides outside the gene matches: 8. The CDR3 extends over 16 amino acids. Germline assignment: CDR1 MNHEY and CDR2 SVGEGT.

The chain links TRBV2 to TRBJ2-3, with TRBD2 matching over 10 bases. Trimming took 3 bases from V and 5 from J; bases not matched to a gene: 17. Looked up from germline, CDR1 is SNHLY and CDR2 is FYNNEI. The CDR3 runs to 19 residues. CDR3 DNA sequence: TGTGCCAGCAGTGAGCGGGGGCTAGCGGGGGCCCAATCAAGAGATACGCAGTATTTT. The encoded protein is CASSERGLAGAQSRDTQYF.

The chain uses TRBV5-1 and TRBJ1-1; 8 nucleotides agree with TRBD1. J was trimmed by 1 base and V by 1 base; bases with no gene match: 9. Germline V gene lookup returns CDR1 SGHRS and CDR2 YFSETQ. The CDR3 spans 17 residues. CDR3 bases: TGCGCCAGCAGCTTGACCGGGCAGGGGGCTTGGAACACTGAAGCTTTCTTT. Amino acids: CASSLTGQGAWNTEAFF.

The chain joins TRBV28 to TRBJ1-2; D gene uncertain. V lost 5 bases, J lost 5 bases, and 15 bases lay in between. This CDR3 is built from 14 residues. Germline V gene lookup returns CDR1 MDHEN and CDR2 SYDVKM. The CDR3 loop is CASSLSSLIYGYTF. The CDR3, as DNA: TGTGCCAGCAGTCTCTCTTCACTGATTTATGGCTACACCTTC.

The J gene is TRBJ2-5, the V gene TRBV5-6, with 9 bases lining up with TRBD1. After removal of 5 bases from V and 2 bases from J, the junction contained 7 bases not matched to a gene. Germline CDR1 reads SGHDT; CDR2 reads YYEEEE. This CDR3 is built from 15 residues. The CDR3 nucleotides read TGTGCCAGCAGTTCCGGACAGGGGCCTCAAGAGACCCAGTACTTC. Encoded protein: CASSSGQGPQETQYF.

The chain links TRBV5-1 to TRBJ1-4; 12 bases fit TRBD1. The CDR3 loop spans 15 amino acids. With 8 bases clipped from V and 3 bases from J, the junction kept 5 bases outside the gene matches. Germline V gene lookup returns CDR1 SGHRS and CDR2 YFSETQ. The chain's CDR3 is CASRDRGQANEKLFF. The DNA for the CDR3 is TGCGCCAGTAGGGACAGGGGGCAGGCTAATGAAAAACTGTTTTTT.

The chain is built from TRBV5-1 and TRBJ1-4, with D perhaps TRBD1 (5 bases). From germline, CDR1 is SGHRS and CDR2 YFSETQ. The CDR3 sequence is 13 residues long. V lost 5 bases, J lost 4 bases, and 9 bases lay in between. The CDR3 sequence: CASSDSINEKLFF. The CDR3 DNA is TGCGCCAGCAGTGACAGTATTAATGAAAAACTGTTTTTT.

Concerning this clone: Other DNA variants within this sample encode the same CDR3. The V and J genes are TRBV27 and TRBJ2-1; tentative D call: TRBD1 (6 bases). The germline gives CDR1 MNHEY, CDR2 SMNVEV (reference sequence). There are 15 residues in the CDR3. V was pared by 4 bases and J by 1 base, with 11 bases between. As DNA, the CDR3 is TGTGCCAGCAGTTCTTGGACAGAGTCCTACAATGAGCAGTTCTTC. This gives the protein CASSSWTESYNEQFF.

The CDR3 loop reads CASSFDTYEQYF. The CDR3 DNA is TGTGCCAGCAGCTTCGACACCTACGAGCAGTACTTC. The genes are TRBV7-9 and TRBJ2-7; no definite D call. V was trimmed by 3 bases and J by 2 bases, leaving 5 bases between them. This CDR3 spans 12 amino acids. CDR1 is SEHNR and CDR2 is FQNEAQ in the germline V gene (reference sequence).

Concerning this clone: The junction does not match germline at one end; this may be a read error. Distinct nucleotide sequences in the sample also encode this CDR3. The CDR3 DNA reads as TGTGCCAGCAGTATGTATAGGGGCGGTGAAGTCTACGAGCAGTACTTC. Its protein product is CASSMYRGGEVYEQYF. The chain links TRBV19 to TRBJ2-7, with D tentatively TRBD1 (5 bases). Germline assignment: CDR1 LNHDA and CDR2 SQIVND (reference sequence). This CDR3 is 16 amino acids long. Filled out from reference TRBV19 and TRBJ2-7, the complete variable domain reads DGGITQSPKYLFRKEGQNVTLSCEQNLNHDAMYWYRQDPGQGLRLIYYSQIVNDFQKGDIAEGYSVSREKKESFPLTVTSAQKNPTAFYLCASSMYRGGEVYEQYFGPGTRLTVT.